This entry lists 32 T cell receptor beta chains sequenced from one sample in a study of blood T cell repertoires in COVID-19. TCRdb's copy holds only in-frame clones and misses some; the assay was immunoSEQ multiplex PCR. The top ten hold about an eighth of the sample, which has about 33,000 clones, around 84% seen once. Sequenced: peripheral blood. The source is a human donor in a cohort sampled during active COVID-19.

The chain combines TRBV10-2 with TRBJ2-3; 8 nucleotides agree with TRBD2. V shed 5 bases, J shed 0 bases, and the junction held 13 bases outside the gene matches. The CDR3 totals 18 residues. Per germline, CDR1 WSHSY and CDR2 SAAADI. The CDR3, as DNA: TGCGCCAGCAGTTTTCCCCGGGCGGCGGGGGGTAGCACAGATACGCAGTATTTT. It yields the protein CASSFPRAAGGSTDTQYF.

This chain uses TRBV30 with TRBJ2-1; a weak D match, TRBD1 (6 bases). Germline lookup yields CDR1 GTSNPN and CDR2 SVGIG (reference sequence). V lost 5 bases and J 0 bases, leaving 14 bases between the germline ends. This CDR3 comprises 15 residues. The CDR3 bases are TGTGCCTGGCAAAAGGGGACAAGCTCCTACAATGAGCAGTTCTTC. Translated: CAWQKGTSSYNEQFF. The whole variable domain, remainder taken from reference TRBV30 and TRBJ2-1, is SQTIHQWPATLVQPVGSPLSLECTVEGTSNPNLYWYRQAAGRGLQLLFYSVGIGQISSEVPQNLSASRPQDRQFILSSKKLLLSDSGFYLCAWQKGTSSYNEQFFGPGTRLTVL.

CDR3 DNA sequence: TGTGCCAGTAGTATAGCAGGGCGGGGTCAGCCCCAGCATTTT. Its protein product is CASSIAGRGQPQHF. The chain couples TRBV19 to TRBJ1-5; a possible D gene is TRBD1 (5 bases). The CDR3 spans 14 residues. The V gene lost 1 base and the J gene lost 6 bases, with 10 bases spanning the gap. Germline CDR1 LNHDA, CDR2 SQIVND (reference sequence). The whole variable domain, filled in from reference TRBV19 and TRBJ1-5, reads DGGITQSPKYLFRKEGQNVTLSCEQNLNHDAMYWYRQDPGQGLRLIYYSQIVNDFQKGDIAEGYSVSREKKESFPLTVTSAQKNPTAFYLCASSIAGRGQPQHFGDGTRLSIL.

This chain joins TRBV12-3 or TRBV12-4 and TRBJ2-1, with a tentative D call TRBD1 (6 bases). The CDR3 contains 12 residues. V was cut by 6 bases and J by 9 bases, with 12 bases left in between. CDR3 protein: CASSQQGAEQFF. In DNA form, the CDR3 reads TGTGCCAGCAGCCAACAGGGAGCTGAGCAGTTCTTC.

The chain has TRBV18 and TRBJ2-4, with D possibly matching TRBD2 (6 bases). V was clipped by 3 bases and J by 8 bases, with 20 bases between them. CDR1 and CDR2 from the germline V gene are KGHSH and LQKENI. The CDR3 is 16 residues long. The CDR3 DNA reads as TGTGCCAGCTCACCCCAGGCGGGGATCGGGAAGGACATTCAGTACTTC. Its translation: CASSPQAGIGKDIQYF.

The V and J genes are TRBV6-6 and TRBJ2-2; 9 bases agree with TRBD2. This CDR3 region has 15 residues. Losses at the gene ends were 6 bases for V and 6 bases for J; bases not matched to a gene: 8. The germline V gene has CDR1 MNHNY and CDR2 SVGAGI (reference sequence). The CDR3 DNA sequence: TGTGCCAGCAGCCCACCTGCGGGGGGGCCCGGGGAGCTGTTTTTT. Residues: CASSPPAGGPGELFF.

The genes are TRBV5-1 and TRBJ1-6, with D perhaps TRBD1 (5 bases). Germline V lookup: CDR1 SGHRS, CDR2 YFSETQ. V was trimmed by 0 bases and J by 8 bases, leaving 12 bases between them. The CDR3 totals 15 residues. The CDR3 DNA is TGCGCCAGCAGCTTGGCCAGGGCCTGGGATTCACCCCTCCACTTT. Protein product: CASSLARAWDSPLHF.

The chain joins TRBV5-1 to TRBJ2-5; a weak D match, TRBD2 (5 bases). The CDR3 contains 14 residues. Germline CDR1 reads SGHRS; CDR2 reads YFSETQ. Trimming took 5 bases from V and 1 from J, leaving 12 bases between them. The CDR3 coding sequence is TGCGCCAGCAGGGCTAGCCAACTCCAAGAGACCCAGTACTTC. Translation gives CASRASQLQETQYF.

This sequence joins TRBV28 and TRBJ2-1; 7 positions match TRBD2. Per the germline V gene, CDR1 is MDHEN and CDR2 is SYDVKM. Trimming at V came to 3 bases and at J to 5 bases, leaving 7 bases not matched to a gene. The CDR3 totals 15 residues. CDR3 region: CASSFRGEINNEQFF. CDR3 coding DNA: TGTGCCAGCAGTTTTCGGGGGGAGATAAACAATGAGCAGTTCTTC.

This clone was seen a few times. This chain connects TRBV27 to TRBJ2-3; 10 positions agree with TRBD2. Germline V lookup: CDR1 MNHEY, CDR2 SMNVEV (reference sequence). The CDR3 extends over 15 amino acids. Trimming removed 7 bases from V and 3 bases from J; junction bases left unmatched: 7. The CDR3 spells CASTSGGALTDTQYF. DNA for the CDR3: TGTGCCAGCACGAGCGGGGGGGCCTTGACAGATACGCAGTATTTT.

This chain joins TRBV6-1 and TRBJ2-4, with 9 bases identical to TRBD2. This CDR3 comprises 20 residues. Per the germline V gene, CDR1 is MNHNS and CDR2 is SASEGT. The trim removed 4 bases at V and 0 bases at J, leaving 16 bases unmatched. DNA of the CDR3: TGTGCCAGCAGTGGAAATCCGGGACTAGCCACAGGTCGAGCCAAAAACATTCAGTACTTC. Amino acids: CASSGNPGLATGRAKNIQYF.

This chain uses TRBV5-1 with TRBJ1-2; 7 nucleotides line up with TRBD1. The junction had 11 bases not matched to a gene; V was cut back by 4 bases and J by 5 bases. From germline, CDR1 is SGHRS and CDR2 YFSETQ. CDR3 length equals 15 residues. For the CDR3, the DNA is TGCGCCAGCAGCAAATCCGGGACAGATATTTATGGCTACACCTTC. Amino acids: CASSKSGTDIYGYTF. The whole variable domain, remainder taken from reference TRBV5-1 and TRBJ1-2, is KAGVTQTPRYLIKTRGQQVTLSCSPISGHRSVSWYQQTPGQGLQFLFEYFSETQRNKGNFPGRFSGRQFSNSRSEMNVSTLELGDSALYLCASSKSGTDIYGYTFGSGTRLTVV.

The CDR3 region is CASSAGNYEQYF. In nucleotides, the CDR3 is TGTGCCAGCAGCGCCGGTAACTACGAGCAGTACTTC. The rearrangement joins TRBV3-1 (or the pseudogene TRBV3-2) to TRBJ2-7; no reliable D call. The V gene's germline CDR1 is LGHDT and CDR2 YNNKEL (reference sequence). The CDR3 runs to 12 residues. Trimming removed 5 bases from V and 3 bases from J, with 8 bases in between.

The CDR3 here is CASSLVQGNYGYTF. The CDR3 DNA is TGTGCCAGCAGCTTGGTGCAGGGAAACTATGGCTACACCTTC. The chain combines TRBV5-6 with TRBJ1-2; tentative D call: TRBD1 (5 bases). The germline V and J ends were trimmed by 0 bases and 2 bases, with 8 bases remaining between them. This CDR3 is 14 amino acids long. Germline-derived CDR1 and CDR2 are SGHDT and YYEEEE.

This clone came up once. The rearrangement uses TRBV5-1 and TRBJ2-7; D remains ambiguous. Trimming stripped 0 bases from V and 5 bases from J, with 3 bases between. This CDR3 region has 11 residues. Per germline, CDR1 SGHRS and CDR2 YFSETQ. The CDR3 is CASSLDNEQYF. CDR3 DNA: TGCGCCAGCAGCTTGGACAACGAGCAGTACTTC.

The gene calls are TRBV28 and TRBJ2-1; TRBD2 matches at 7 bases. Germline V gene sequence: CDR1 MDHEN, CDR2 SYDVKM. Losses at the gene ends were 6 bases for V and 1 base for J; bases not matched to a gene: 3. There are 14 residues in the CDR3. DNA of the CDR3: TGTGCCAGCAGGATCGGGGGGTCCTACAATGAGCAGTTCTTC. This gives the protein CASRIGGSYNEQFF.

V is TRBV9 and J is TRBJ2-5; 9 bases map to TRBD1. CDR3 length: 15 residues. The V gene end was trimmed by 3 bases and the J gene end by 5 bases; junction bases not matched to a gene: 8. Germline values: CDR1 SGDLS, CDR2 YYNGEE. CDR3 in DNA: TGTGCCAGCAGCGCCACAGGGGGCGCTTGGGAGACCCAGTACTTC. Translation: CASSATGGAWETQYF.

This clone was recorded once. The CDR3 region is CASSQETDYNYGYTF. For the CDR3, the DNA is TGCGCCAGCAGCCAAGAGACAGATTATAACTATGGCTACACCTTC. The V call is TRBV4-3, the J call TRBJ1-2, with D possibly being TRBD1 (5 bases). Trimming took off 0 bases at V and 1 base at J, with 9 bases between the two ends. CDR3 length equals 15 residues. Germline CDR1 LGHNA, CDR2 YSLEER.

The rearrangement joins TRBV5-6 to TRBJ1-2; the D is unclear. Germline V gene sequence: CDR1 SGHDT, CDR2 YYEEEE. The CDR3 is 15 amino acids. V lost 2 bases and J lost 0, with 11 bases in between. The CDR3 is CASSLTGYANYGYTF. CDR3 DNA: TGTGCCAGCAGCTTAACGGGATATGCTAACTATGGCTACACCTTC.

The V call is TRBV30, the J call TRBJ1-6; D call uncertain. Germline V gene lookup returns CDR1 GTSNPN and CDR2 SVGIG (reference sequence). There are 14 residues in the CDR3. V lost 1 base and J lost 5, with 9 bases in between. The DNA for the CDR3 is TGTGCCTGGAGTGGCGGGGTTAATAATTCACCCCTCCACTTT. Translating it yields CAWSGGVNNSPLHF.

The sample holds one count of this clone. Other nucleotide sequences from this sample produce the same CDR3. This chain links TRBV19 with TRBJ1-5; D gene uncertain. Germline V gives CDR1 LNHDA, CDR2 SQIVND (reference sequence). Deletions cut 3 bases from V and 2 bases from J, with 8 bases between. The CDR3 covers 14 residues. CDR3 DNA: TGTGCCAGTAGTATCACCGGGGGCAATCAGCCCCAGCATTTT. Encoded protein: CASSITGGNQPQHF. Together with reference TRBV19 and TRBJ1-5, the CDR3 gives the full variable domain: DGGITQSPKYLFRKEGQNVTLSCEQNLNHDAMYWYRQDPGQGLRLIYYSQIVNDFQKGDIAEGYSVSREKKESFPLTVTSAQKNPTAFYLCASSITGGNQPQHFGDGTRLSIL.

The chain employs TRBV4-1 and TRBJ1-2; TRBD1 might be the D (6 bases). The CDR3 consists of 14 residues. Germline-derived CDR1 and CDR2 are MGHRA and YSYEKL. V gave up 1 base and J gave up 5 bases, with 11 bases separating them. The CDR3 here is CASSQGQEFYGYTF. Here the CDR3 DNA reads TGCGCCAGCAGCCAAGGACAGGAGTTTTATGGCTACACCTTC.

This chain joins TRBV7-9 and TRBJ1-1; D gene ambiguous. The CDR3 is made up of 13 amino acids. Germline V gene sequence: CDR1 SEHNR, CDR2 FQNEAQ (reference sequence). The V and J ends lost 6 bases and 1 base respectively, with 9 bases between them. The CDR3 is CASRSGPNTEAFF. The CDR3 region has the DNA TGTGCCAGCAGATCTGGCCCGAACACTGAAGCTTTCTTT.

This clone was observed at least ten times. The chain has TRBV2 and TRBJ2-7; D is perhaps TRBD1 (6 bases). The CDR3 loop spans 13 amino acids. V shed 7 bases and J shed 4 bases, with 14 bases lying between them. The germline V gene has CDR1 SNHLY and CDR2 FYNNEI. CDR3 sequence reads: CASTSGQSYEQYF. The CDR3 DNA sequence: TGTGCCAGCACGTCCGGACAGAGTTACGAGCAGTACTTC.

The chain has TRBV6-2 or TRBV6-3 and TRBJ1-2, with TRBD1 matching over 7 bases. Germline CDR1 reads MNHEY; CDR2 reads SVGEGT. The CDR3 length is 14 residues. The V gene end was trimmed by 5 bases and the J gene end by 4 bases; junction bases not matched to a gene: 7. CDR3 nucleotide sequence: TGTGCCAGCAGTAAAACGACAGGGACCTATGGCTACACCTTC. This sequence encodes CASSKTTGTYGYTF.

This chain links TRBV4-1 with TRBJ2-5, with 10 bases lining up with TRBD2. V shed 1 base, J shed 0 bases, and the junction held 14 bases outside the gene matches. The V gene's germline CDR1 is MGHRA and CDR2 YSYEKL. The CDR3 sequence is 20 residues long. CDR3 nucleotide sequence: TGCGCCAGCAGCCAAGCGGCGTTTCGGCAAGCGGGGGGGGACCAAGAGACCCAGTACTTC. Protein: CASSQAAFRQAGGDQETQYF.

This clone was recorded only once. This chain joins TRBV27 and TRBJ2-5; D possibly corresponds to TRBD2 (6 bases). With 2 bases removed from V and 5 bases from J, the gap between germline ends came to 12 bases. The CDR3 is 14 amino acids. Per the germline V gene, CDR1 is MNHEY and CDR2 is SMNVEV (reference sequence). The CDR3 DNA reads TGTGCCAGCAGTTTAAATTGGGGGAGGGAGACCCAGTACTTC. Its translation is CASSLNWGRETQYF.

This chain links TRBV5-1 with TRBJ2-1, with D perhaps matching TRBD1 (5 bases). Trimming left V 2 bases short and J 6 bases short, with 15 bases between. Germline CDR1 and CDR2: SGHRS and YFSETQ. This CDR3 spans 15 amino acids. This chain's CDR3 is CASSFYVDRVNEQFF. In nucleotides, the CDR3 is TGCGCCAGCAGCTTCTACGTTGACAGAGTCAATGAGCAGTTCTTC.

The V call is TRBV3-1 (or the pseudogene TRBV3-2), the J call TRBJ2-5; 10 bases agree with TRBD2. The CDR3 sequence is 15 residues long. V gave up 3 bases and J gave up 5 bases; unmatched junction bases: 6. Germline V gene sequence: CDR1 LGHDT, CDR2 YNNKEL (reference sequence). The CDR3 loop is CASSQSTSGEETQYF. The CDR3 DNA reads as TGTGCCAGCAGCCAGTCCACTAGCGGGGAGGAGACCCAGTACTTC.

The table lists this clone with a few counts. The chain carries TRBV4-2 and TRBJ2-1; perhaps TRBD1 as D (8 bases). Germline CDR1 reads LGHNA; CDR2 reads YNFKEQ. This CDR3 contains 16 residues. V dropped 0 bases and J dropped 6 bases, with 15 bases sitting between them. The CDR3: CASSQEGQGGSNEQFF. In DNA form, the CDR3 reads TGTGCCAGCAGCCAAGAAGGACAGGGAGGGAGCAATGAGCAGTTCTTC.

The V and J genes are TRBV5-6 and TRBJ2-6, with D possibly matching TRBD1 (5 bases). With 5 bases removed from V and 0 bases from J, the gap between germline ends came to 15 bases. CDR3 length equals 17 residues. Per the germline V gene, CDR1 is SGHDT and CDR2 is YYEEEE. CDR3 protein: CASSYDSHLSGANVLTF. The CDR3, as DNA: TGTGCCAGCAGTTACGACAGTCACCTCTCTGGGGCCAACGTCCTGACTTTC.

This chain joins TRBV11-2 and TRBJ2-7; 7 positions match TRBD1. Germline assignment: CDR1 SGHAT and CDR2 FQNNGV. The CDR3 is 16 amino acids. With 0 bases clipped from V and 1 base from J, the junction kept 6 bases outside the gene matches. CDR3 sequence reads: CASSLDEGQSSYEQYF. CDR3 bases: TGTGCCAGCAGCTTAGATGAGGGACAGAGTTCCTACGAGCAGTACTTC.